This T cell receptor (beta chain) was sequenced during a study of T cells in Graves' hyperthyroidism and ophthalmopathy. For the study at large: Peripheral blood was obtained at initial diagnosis, preceding any treatment.

This clonotype has a count of ten or more. Its antigen is undetermined. The germline gives CDR1 MNHNS, CDR2 SASEGT. V was trimmed by 5 bases and J by 3 bases, leaving 13 bases between them. The CDR3 totals 14 residues. Authors of the study amplified TCR beta CDR3 regions from RNA transcripts. During a first-round RT-PCR of the TCR CDR3, the HTBI primer set was used. TCRdb fed the multiplex PCR reads into MiXCR, producing one record per CDR3 protein. The sample has approximately 520,000 distinct CDR3 sequences, about 20% seen once; the top ten hold more than 25%. General study results and limits: A median approximately 6.8 months before onset, the model predicted ophthalmopathy. A model using 13 V-J features told ophthalmopathy apart from stable hyperthyroidism.

Diagnosis relied on clinical symptoms, serum thyroxine and TRAb, thyroid ultrasound and orbital computed tomography. Sequencing input: blood. The chain employs TRBV6-1 and TRBJ1-2, with a tentative D call TRBD1 (5 bases). This sequence was found in a man younger than 35 with Graves' hyperthyroidism. In nucleotides, the CDR3 is TGTGCCAGCAGTCAAGGGGAGATGGACTATGGCTACACCTTC. Encoded protein: CASSQGEMDYGYTF.